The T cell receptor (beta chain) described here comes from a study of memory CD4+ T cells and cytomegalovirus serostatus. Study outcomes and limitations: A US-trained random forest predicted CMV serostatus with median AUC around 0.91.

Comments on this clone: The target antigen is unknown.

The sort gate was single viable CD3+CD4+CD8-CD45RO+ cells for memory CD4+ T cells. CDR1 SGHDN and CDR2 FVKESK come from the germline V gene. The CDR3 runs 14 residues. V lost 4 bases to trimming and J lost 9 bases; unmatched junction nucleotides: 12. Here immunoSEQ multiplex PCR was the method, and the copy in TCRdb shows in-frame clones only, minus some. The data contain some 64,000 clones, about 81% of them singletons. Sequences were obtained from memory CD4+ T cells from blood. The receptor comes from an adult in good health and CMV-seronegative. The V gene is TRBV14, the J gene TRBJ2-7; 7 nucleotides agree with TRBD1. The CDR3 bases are TGTGCCAGCAGCCTGGGACAGCCTCCTACTGCGCAGTACTTC. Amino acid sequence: CASSLGQPPTAQYF.